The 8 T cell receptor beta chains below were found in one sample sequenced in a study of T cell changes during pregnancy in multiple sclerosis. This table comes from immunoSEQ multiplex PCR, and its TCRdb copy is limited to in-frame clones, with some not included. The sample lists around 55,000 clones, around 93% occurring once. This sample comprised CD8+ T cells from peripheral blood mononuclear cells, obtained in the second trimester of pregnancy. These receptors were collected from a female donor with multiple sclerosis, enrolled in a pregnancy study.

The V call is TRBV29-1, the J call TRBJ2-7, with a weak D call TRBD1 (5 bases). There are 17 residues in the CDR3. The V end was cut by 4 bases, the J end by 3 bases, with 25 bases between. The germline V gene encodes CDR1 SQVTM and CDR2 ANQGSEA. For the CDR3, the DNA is TGCAGCGTTGTTGTCGGGCAGGGCGGTATTTTGGGCTACGAGCAGTACTTC. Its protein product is CSVVVGQGGILGYEQYF.

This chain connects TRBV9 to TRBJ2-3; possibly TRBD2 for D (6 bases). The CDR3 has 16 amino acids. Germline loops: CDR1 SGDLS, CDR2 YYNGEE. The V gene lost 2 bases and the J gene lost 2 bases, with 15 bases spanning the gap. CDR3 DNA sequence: TGTGCCAGCAGCGTGGGGCGGGGCCTGAACACAGATACGCAGTATTTT. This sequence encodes CASSVGRGLNTDTQYF.

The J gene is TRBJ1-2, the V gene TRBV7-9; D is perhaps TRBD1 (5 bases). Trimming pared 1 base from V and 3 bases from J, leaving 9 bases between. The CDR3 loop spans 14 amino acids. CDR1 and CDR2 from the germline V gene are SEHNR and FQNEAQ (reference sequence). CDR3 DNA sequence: TGTGCCAGCAGCTTAGAACAGGTCGACTATGGCTACACCTTC. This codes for CASSLEQVDYGYTF. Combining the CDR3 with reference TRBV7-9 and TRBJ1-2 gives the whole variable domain DTGVSQNPRHKITKRGQNVTFRCDPISEHNRLYWYRQTLGQGPEFLTYFQNEAQLEKSRLLSDRFSAERPKGSFSTLEIQRTEQGDSAMYLCASSLEQVDYGYTFGSGTRLTVV.

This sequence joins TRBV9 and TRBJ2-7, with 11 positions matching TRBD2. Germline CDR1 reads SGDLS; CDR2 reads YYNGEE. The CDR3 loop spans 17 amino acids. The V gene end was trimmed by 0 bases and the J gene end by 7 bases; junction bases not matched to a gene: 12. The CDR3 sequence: CASSVDIVAGGPGEQYF. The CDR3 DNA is TGTGCCAGCAGCGTAGATATCGTAGCGGGAGGGCCGGGAGAGCAGTACTTC.

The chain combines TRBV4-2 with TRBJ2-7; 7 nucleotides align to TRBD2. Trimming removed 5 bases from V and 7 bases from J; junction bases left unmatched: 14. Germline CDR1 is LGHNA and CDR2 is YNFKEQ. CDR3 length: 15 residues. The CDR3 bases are TGTGCCAGCAGCAGTTCAGCGGGATCAGCTAGAGAGCAGTACTTC. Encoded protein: CASSSSAGSAREQYF.

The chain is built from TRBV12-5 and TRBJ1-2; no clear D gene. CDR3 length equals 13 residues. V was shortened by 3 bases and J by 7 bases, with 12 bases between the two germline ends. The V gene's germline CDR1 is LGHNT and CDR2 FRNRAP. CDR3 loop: CASGLDRGGGYTF. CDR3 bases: TGTGCTAGTGGTTTAGACCGGGGTGGTGGCTACACCTTC.

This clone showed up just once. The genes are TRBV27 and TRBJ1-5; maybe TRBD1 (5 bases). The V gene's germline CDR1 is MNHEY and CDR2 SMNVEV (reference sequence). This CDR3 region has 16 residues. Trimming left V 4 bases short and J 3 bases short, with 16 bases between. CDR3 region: CASSSGDGASNQPQHF. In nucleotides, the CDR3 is TGTGCCAGCAGTTCGGGGGACGGGGCTTCCAATCAGCCCCAGCATTTT.

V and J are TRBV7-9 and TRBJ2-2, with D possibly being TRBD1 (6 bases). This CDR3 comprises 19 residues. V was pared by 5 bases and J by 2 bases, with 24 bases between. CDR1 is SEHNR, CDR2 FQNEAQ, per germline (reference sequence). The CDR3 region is CASSISQPRTQGNTGELFF. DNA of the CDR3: TGTGCCAGCAGCATTAGCCAGCCTCGGACACAGGGCAACACCGGGGAGCTGTTTTTT. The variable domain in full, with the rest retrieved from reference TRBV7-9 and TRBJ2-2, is DTGVSQNPRHKITKRGQNVTFRCDPISEHNRLYWYRQTLGQGPEFLTYFQNEAQLEKSRLLSDRFSAERPKGSFSTLEIQRTEQGDSAMYLCASSISQPRTQGNTGELFFGEGSRLTVL.